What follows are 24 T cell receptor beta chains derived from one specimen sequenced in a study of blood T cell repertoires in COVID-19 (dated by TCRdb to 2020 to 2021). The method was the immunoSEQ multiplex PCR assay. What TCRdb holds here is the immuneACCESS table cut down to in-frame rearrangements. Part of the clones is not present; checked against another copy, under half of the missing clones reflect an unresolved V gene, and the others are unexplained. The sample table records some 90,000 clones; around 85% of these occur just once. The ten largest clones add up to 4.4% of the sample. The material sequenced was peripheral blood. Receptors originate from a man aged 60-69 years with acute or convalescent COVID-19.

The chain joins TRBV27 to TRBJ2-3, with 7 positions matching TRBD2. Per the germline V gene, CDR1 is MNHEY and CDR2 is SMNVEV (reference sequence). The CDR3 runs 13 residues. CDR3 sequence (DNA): TGTGCGGCTTGGACTAGTTCCTCCCATACGCAGTATTTT. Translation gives CAAWTSSSHTQYF.

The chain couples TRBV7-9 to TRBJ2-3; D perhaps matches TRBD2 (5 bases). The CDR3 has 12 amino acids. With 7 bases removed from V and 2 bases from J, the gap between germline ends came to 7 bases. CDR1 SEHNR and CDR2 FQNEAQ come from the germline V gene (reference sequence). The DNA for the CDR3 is TGTGCCAGCACCCGGGACACAGATACGCAGTATTTT. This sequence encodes CASTRDTDTQYF.

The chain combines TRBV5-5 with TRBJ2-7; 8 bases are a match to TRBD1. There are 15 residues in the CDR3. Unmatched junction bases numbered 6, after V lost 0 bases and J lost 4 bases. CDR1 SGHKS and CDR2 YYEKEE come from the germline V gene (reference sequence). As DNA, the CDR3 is TGTGCCAGCAGCTTGGGGCAGGGGGCGACTTACGAGCAGTACTTC. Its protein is CASSLGQGATYEQYF.

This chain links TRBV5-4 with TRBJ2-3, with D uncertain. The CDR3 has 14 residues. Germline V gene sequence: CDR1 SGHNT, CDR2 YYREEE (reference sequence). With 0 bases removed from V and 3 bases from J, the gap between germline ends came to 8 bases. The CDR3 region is CASSLAVGTDTQYF. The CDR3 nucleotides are TGTGCCAGCAGCTTGGCGGTCGGGACAGATACGCAGTATTTT.

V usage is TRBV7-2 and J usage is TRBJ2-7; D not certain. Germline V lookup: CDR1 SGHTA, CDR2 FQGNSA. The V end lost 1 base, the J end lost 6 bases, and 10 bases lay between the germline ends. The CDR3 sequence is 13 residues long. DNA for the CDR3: TGTGCCAGCAGCTTAGGAGCTGGTTCCGAGCAGTACTTC. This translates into CASSLGAGSEQYF. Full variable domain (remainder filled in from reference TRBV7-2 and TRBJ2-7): GAGVSQSPSNKVTEKGKDVELRCDPISGHTALYWYRQSLGQGLEFLIYFQGNSAPDKSGLPSDRFSAERTGGSVSTLTIQRTQQEDSAVYLCASSLGAGSEQYFGPGTRLTVT.

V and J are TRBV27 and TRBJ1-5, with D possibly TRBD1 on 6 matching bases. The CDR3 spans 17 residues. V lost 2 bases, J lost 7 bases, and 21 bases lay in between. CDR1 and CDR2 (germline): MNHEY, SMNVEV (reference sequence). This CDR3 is CASSLLYRGAFEQPQHF. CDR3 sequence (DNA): TGTGCCAGCAGTTTACTGTATCGGGGGGCGTTCGAACAGCCCCAGCATTTT.

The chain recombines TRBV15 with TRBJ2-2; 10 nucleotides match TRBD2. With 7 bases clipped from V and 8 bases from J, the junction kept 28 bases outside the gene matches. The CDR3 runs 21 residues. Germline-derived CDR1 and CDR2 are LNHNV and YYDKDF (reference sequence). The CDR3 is CATTPPPGQVGLAGEKGELFF. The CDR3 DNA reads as TGTGCCACCACCCCACCGCCGGGACAGGTTGGGCTAGCGGGAGAAAAGGGGGAGCTGTTTTTT.

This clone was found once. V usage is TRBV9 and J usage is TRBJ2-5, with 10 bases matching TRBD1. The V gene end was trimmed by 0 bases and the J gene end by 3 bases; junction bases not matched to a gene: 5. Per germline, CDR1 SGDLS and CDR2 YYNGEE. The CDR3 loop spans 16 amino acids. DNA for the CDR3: TGTGCCAGCAGCGTAGATTCGGGACAGGGGAAAGAGACCCAGTACTTC. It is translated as CASSVDSGQGKETQYF. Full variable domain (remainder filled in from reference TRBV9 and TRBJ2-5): DSGVTQTPKHLITATGQRVTLRCSPRSGDLSVYWYQQSLDQGLQFLIQYYNGEERAKGNILERFSAQQFPDLHSELNLSSLELGDSALYFCASSVDSGQGKETQYFGPGTRLLVL.

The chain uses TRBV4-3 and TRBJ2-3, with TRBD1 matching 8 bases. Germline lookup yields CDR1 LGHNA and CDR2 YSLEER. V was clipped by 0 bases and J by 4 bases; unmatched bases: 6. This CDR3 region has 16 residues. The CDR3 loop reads CASSQDGTGLADTQYF. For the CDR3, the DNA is TGCGCCAGCAGCCAAGACGGGACAGGCTTGGCAGATACGCAGTATTTT.

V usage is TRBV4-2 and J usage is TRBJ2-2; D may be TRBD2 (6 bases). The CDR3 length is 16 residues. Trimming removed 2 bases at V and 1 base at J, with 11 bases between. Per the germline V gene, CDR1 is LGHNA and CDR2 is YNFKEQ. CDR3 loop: CASSQLAEQNTGELFF. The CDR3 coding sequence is TGTGCCAGCAGCCAATTAGCGGAGCAGAACACCGGGGAGCTGTTTTTT.

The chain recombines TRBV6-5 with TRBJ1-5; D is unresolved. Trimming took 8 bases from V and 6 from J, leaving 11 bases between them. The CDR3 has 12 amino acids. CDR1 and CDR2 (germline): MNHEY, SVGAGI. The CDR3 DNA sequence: TGTGCCAGCCGAAGGAGCGGTCAGCCCCAGCATTTT. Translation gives CASRRSGQPQHF.

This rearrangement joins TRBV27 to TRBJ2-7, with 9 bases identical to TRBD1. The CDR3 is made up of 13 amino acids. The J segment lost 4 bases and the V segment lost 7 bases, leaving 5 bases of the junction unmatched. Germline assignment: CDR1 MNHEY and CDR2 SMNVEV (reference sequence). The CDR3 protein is CASTTGGGYEQYF. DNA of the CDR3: TGTGCCAGCACAACAGGGGGCGGTTACGAGCAGTACTTC.

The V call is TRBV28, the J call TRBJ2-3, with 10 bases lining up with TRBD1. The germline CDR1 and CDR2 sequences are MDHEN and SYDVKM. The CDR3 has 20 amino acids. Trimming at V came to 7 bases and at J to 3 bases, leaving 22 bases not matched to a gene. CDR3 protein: CASTATAPMDRGLTTDTQYF. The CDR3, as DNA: TGTGCCAGCACCGCTACAGCGCCAATGGACAGGGGGTTAACTACAGATACGCAGTATTTT.

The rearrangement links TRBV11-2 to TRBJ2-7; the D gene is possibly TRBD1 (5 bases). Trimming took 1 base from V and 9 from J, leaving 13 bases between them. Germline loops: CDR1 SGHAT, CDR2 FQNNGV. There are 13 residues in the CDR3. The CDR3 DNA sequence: TGTGCCAGCAGCTTAGGGGCGAGGCAGGGGCAGTACTTC. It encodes CASSLGARQGQYF.

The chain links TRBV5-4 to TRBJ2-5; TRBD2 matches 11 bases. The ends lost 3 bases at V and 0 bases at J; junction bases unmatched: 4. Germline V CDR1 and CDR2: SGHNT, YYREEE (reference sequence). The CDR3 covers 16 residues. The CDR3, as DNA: TGTGCCAGCAGCTCGCCTAGCGGGGGGTACCAAGAGACCCAGTACTTC. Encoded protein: CASSSPSGGYQETQYF.

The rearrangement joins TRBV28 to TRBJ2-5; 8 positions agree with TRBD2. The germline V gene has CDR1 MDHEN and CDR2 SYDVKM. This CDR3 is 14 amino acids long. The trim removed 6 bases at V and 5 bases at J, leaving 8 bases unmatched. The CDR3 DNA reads TGTGCCAGCAGGGGGGGACTAGAGGTTGAGACCCAGTACTTC. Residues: CASRGGLEVETQYF.

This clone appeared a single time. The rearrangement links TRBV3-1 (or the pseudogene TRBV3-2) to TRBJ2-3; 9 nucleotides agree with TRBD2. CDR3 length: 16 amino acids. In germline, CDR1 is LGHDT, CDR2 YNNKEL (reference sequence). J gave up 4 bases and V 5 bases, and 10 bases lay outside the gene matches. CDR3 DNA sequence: TGTGCCAGCAGCTCAGCCAGGGGACTAGCATCAGATACGCAGTATTTT. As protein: CASSSARGLASDTQYF.

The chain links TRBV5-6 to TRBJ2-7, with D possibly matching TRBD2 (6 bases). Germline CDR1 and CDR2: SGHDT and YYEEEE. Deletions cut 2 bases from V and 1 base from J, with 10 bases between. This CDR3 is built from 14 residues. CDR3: CASSFAGSSYEQYF. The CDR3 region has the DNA TGTGCCAGCAGCTTCGCCGGGAGTTCCTACGAGCAGTACTTC.

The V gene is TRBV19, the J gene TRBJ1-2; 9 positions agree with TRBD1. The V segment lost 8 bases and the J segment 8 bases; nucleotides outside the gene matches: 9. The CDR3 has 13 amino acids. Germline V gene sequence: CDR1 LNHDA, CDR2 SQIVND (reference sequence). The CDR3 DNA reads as TGTGCCAGTTCGCCTACAGGGGGCCTCGGCTACACCTTC. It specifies CASSPTGGLGYTF.

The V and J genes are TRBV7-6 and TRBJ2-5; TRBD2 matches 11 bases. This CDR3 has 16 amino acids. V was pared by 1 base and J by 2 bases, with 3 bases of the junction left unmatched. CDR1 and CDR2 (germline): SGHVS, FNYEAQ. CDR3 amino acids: CASSLVVAGGQETQYF. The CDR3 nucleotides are TGTGCCAGCAGCTTAGTGGTAGCGGGAGGGCAAGAGACCCAGTACTTC.

The CDR3 DNA is TGTGCCAGCAGTTTACCGCTAGCTGGGGGGGAGGGCTACACCTTC. This encodes CASSLPLAGGEGYTF. V usage is TRBV28 and J usage is TRBJ1-2; TRBD1 is a possible D gene (5 bases). V was shortened by 2 bases and J by 8 bases, with 18 bases between the two germline ends. This CDR3 comprises 15 residues. Germline CDR1 and CDR2: MDHEN and SYDVKM.

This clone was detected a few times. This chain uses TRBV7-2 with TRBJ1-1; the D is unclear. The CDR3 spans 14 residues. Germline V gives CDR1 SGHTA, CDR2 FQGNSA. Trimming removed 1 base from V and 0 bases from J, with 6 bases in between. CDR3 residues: CASSLGGVNTEAFF. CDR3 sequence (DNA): TGTGCCAGCAGCTTAGGCGGAGTGAACACTGAAGCTTTCTTT.

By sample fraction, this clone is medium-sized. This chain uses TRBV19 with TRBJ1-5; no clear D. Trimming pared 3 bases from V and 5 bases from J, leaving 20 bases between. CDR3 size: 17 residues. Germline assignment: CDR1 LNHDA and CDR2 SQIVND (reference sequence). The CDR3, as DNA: TGTGCCAGTAGTATGCTCGGGTTCGGGGTTTTGGATCAGCCCCAGCATTTT. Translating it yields CASSMLGFGVLDQPQHF.

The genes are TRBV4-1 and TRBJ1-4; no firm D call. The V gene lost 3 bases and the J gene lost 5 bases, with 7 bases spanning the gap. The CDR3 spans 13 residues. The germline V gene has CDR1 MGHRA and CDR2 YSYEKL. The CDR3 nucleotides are TGCGCCAGCAGCCAGTGGAGGAATGAAAAACTGTTTTTT. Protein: CASSQWRNEKLFF.